These T cell receptor beta chains were read from a single sample in a study of blood T cell repertoires in COVID-19. Here immunoSEQ multiplex PCR was the method, and the copy in TCRdb shows in-frame clones only, minus some. Of about 84,000 clones in the sample, roughly 77% are singletons; the top ten hold 5.7%. The source material was peripheral blood. The source is a man between 50 and 59 years old with active or convalescent COVID-19. Each CDR3 is given without its conserved first and last residue. The order of the fields is CDR3 protein, J gene, V gene, CDR3 length.

ASSLTPGLAGGINTGELF,TRBJ2-2,TRBV7-3,18
ASSLRGSDEQY,TRBJ2-7,TRBV13,11
ASSEIAGGTLYNEQF,TRBJ2-1,TRBV6-1,15
ASSRIAGGGFSRSYEQY,TRBJ2-7,TRBV3-1/TRBV3-2,17
ASSQRRVRDPNTDTQY,TRBJ2-3,TRBV7-8,16
ASSFGGQSRTEAF,TRBJ1-1,TRBV5-4,13
AISESHSTLRAF,TRBJ1-1,TRBV10-3,12
ASAPRLSTDTQY,TRBJ2-3,TRBV12-5,12
ASSLADRGPEQY,TRBJ2-7,TRBV7-9,12
ASSPDRAAGEAF,TRBJ1-1,TRBV7-3,12
ASSTDSNEQF,TRBJ2-1,TRBV7-9,10
ASSPQGGQYGYT,TRBJ1-2,TRBV5-1,12
ASTFRTSGGNTGELF,TRBJ2-2,TRBV5-1,15
ASSQGISSGNTIY,TRBJ1-3,TRBV7-2,13
ASREGWNTEAF,TRBJ1-1,TRBV5-1,11
ASSPGQGDYNEQF,TRBJ2-1,TRBV27,13
ASSLGQGRGNTIY,TRBJ1-3,TRBV7-2,13
ASSYSWGGAGNTIY,TRBJ1-3,TRBV6-5,14
ASRARQGEKAF,TRBJ1-1,TRBV19,11
ASGSGGPLNYGYT,TRBJ1-2,TRBV7-2,13
ASSLGGLSSYEQY,TRBJ2-7,TRBV5-4,13
ASSASRQETQY,TRBJ2-5,TRBV9,11
ASSFGTVTDTQY,TRBJ2-3,TRBV6-6,12
ASSYDRDREYEQY,TRBJ2-7,TRBV6-5,13
ASSQNYDRSGNTIY,TRBJ1-3,TRBV18,14
ASSTTFFVFEQY,TRBJ2-7,TRBV19,12
ASRREPFESYEQY,TRBJ2-7,TRBV6-5,13
ASRVEGINIQY,TRBJ2-4,TRBV5-1,11
ASSFWESNTEAF,TRBJ1-1,TRBV5-1,12
ASNLGGAGSWDQPQH,TRBJ1-5,TRBV19,15
ASSLGRTAVAGGYT,TRBJ1-2,TRBV5-1,14
ASSLDRHYGYT,TRBJ1-2,TRBV7-9,11
ASSSALAGGNNEQF,TRBJ2-1,TRBV7-3,14
ASSETGGRSDTQY,TRBJ2-3,TRBV5-1,13
ASSIDQGEGYGYT,TRBJ1-2,TRBV19,13
ASRTGPATNEKLF,TRBJ1-4,TRBV6-5,13
ASSLWGDSGYT,TRBJ1-2,TRBV9,11
SVGTGARRGYT,TRBJ1-2,TRBV29-1,11
ASSLFRGTGNQPQH,TRBJ1-5,TRBV28,14
ASSLGTDSPTYEQY,TRBJ2-7,TRBV7-2,14
ASMTGWTGELF,TRBJ2-2,TRBV19,11
ASSLGRPGYGYT,TRBJ1-2,TRBV13,12
ASSERQAGTEAF,TRBJ1-1,TRBV2,12
ASSETSGGALEQY,TRBJ2-7,TRBV7-9,13
ASSRDLAGDYEQY,TRBJ2-7,TRBV5-5,13